This T cell receptor beta chain was identified in a study of T cells in Graves' hyperthyroidism and ophthalmopathy. Study-level findings and limits: Ophthalmopathy prediction by the model preceded onset by a median 6.5 months.

This clonotype was recorded a few times. Antigen: not known. Amplification of TCR beta CDR3 regions was performed using RNA transcripts as template. Using the HTBI primer set, a first-round RT-PCR was run on the TCR CDR3. One entry per CDR3 protein, called by TCRdb with MiXCR from the multiplex PCR reads. The table shows about 360,000 distinct CDR3 sequences, with 13% occurring only once. It was uncontrolled infection, other autoimmune disease, pregnancy or lactation that excluded patients. Isolation of PBMCs was performed on approximately 10 ml fresh peripheral blood. This clonotype originated in a young woman with Graves' hyperthyroidism. Sequenced sample: blood.

The CDR3 sequence: CASSLAGTGTYGYTF. Written as DNA, the CDR3 is TGTGCCAGCAGCTTGGCCGGGACAGGGACCTATGGCTACACCTTC. The chain carries TRBV5-6 and TRBJ1-2; 9 bases are shared with TRBD1. The CDR3 loop spans 15 amino acids. CDR1 and CDR2 (germline): SGHDT, YYEEEE. Germline trimming cut 0 bases from V and 4 bases from J; bases unmatched to any gene: 4.